Listed here are 11 T cell receptor beta chains from one sample, sequenced in a study of blood T cell repertoires in COVID-19. The method was immunoSEQ multiplex PCR; TCRdb's version includes in-frame clones alone and lacks a portion of them. The sample includes about 12,000 clones, around 70% of them seen just once. Sequencing used peripheral blood. These receptor sequences come from a man aged 60 to 75 with COVID-19, enrolled during active disease.

V gene TRBV7-3 combines with J gene TRBJ2-3; D is ambiguous. The ends were cut back, 1 base at V and 2 bases at J, with 4 bases in the middle. Per germline, CDR1 SGHTA and CDR2 FQGTGA. There are 13 residues in the CDR3. This CDR3 is CASSLMATDTQYF. CDR3 sequence (DNA): TGTGCCAGCAGCTTAATGGCCACAGATACGCAGTATTTT.

This clone was seen just once. The rearrangement links TRBV5-4 to TRBJ2-5; D ambiguous. With 4 bases removed from V and 5 bases from J, the gap between germline ends came to 6 bases. The CDR3 totals 11 residues. The germline gives CDR1 SGHNT, CDR2 YYREEE (reference sequence). CDR3 DNA sequence: TGTGCCAGCAGCCTCCGGGAGACCCAGTACTTC. It is translated as CASSLRETQYF.

The chain carries TRBV6-5 and TRBJ2-1; 10 nucleotides match TRBD2. Trimming removed 3 bases from V and 1 base from J; junction bases left unmatched: 3. CDR1 and CDR2 from the germline V gene are MNHEY and SVGAGI. CDR3 length: 16 residues. In DNA, the CDR3 is TGTGCCAGCAGTTATGCAGCGGGAGGGTCCTACAATGAGCAGTTCTTC. Encoded protein: CASSYAAGGSYNEQFF.

The rearrangement links TRBV7-9 to TRBJ2-7; a weak D match, TRBD1 (6 bases). CDR1 and CDR2 (germline): SEHNR, FQNEAQ (reference sequence). V dropped 0 bases and J dropped 6 bases, with 21 bases sitting between them. The CDR3 contains 17 residues. The CDR3 sequence: CASSLAGGPRLVGEQYF. The CDR3 DNA reads as TGTGCCAGCAGCTTAGCAGGGGGTCCCCGGTTGGTTGGCGAGCAGTACTTC.

The chain has TRBV7-7 and TRBJ2-2; D possibly corresponds to TRBD2 (6 bases). Germline V gene sequence: CDR1 SSHAT, CDR2 FNYEAQ (reference sequence). The CDR3 extends over 12 amino acids. CDR3 sequence: CAIADNTGELFF. For the CDR3, the DNA is TGTGCTATAGCGGACAACACCGGGGAGCTGTTTTTT.

This clone was detected a few times. V is TRBV28 and J is TRBJ2-3, with 12 bases matching TRBD1. The junction had 4 bases not matched to a gene; V was cut back by 1 base and J by 2 bases. This CDR3 contains 17 residues. The germline CDR1 and CDR2 sequences are MDHEN and SYDVKM. The CDR3 is CASSLSGTGGLTDTQYF. CDR3 bases: TGTGCCAGCAGTTTATCTGGGACAGGGGGCCTCACAGATACGCAGTATTTT.

The chain joins TRBV4-3 to TRBJ2-7, with D possibly TRBD2 on 7 matching bases. Germline V gene data show CDR1 as LGHNA and CDR2 as YSLEER. V lost 0 bases to trimming and J lost 4 bases, with 13 bases between them. The CDR3 is 15 amino acids. CDR3 DNA sequence: TGCGCCAGCAGCCAAGAGTGGGGGCGGGGGTACGAGCAGTACGTC. This translates into CASSQEWGRGYEQYV.

The rearrangement uses TRBV29-1 and TRBJ1-2, with D maybe TRBD1 (6 bases). Germline CDR1 is SQVTM and CDR2 is ANQGSEA. V lost 6 bases, J lost 5 bases, and 19 bases lay in between. The CDR3 sequence is 14 residues long. CDR3 sequence (DNA): TGCAGCGTCGCTAGGGACATTGGCAATTATGGCTACACCTTC. Translation gives CSVARDIGNYGYTF.

This chain connects TRBV21-1 to TRBJ2-6; TRBD2, the table's D call, lacks a check against the DNA. TRBV21-1 counts as a pseudogene. This CDR3 has 16 amino acids. In DNA form, the CDR3 reads TGTGCCAGCAATTCCCTAGTTCTCTCTGGGGCCAACGTCCTGACTTTC. It is translated as CASNSLVLSGANVLTF.

This clone was found a few times. This chain joins TRBV3-1 (or the pseudogene TRBV3-2) and TRBJ2-2; 8 bases are a match to TRBD2. The germline CDR1 and CDR2 sequences are LGHDT and YNNKEL (reference sequence). This CDR3 has 15 residues. V shed 1 base and J 7 bases; nucleotides not matched to a gene: 5. DNA of the CDR3: TGTGCCAGCAGCCAAGTAGCGGGGATGGGCGGGGAGCTGTTTTTT. Amino acids: CASSQVAGMGGELFF.

The genes are TRBV27 and TRBJ2-7, with TRBD2 matching over 9 bases. The CDR3 is 18 amino acids. In germline, CDR1 is MNHEY, CDR2 SMNVEV (reference sequence). J was trimmed by 3 bases and V by 0 bases; bases with no gene match: 12. The CDR3 DNA follows: TGTGCCAGCAGTTTATCTAGACTAGCGGTTCTCATTAACTACGAGCAGTACGTC. Its translation is CASSLSRLAVLINYEQYV.